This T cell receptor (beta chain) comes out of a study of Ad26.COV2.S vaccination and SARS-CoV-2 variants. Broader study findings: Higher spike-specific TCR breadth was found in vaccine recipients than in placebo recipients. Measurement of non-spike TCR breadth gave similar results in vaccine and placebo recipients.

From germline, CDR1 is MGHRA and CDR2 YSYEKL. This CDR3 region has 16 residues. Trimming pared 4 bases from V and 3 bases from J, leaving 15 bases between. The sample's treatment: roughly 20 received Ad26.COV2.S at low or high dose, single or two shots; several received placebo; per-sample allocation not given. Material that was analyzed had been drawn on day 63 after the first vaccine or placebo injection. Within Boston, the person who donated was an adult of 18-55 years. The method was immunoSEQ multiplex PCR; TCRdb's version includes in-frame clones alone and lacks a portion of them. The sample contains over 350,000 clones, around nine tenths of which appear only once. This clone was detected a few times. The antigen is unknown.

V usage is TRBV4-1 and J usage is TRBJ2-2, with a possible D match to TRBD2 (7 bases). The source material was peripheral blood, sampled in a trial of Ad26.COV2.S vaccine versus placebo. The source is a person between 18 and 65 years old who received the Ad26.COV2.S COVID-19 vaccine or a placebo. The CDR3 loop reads CASSPTGGLDTGELFF. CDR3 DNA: TGCGCCAGCAGCCCGACGGGGGGCCTGGACACCGGGGAGCTGTTTTTT.